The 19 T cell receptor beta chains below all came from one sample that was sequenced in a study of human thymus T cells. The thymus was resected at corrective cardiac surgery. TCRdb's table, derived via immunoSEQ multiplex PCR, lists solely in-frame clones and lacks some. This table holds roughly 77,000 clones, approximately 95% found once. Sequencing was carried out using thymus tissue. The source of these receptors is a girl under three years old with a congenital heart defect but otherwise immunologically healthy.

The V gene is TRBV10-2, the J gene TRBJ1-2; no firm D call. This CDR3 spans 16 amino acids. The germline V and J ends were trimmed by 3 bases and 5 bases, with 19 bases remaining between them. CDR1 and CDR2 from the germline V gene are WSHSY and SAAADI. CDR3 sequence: CASSDRKWADKYGYTF. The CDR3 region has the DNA TGCGCCAGCAGTGACCGAAAATGGGCGGATAAGTATGGCTACACCTTC.

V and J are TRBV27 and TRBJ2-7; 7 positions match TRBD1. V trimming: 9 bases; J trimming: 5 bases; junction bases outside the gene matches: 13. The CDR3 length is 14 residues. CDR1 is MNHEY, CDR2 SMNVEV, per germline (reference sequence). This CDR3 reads CASSMTGNRDEQYF. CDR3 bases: TGTGCCAGTTCCATGACAGGGAATAGAGACGAGCAGTACTTC.

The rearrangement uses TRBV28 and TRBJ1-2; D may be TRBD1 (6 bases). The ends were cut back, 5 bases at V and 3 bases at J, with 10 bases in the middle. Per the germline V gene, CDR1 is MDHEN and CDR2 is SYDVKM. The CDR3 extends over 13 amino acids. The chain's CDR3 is CASSRAGDYGYTF. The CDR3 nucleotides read TGTGCCAGCAGTCGGGCAGGGGACTATGGCTACACCTTC.

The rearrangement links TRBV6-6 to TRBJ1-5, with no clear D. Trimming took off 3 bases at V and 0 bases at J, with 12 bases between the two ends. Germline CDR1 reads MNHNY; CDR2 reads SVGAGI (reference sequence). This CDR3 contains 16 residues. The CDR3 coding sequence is TGTGCCAGCAGTTATGGAGAAAAAGTTAGCAATCAGCCCCAGCATTTT. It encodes CASSYGEKVSNQPQHF.

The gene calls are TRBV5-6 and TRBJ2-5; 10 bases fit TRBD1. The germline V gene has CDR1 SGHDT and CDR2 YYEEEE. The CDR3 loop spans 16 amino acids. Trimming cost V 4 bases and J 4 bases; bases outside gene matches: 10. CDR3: CASSRAGTGERETQYF. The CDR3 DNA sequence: TGTGCCAGCAGCCGAGCCGGGACAGGGGAGCGAGAGACCCAGTACTTC.

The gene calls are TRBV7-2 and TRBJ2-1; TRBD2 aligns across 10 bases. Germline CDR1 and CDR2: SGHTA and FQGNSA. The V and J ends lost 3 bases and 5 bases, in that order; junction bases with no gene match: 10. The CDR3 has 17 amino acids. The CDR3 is CASSFLLAGAVNNEQFF. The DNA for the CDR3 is TGTGCCAGCAGCTTTCTGCTAGCGGGAGCCGTCAACAATGAGCAGTTCTTC.

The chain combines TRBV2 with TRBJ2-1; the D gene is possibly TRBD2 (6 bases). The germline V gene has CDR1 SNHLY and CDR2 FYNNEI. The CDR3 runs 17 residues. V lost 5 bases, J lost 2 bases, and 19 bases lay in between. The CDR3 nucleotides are TGTGCCAGCAGTCTCCAGACTAGATTTAGACCCTACAATGAGCAGTTCTTC. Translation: CASSLQTRFRPYNEQFF.

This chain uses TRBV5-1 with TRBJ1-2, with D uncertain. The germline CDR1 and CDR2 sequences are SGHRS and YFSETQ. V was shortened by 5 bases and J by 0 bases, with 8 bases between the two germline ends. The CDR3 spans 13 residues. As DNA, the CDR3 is TGCGCCAGCAGTACGGGTACTAACTATGGCTACACCTTC. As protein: CASSTGTNYGYTF.

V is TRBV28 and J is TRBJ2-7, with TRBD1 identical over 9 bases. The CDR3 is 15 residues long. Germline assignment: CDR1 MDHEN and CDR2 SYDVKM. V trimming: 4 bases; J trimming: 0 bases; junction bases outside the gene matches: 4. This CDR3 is CASSSPDRGSYEQYF. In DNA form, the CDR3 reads TGTGCCAGCAGTTCCCCGGACAGGGGCTCCTACGAGCAGTACTTC.

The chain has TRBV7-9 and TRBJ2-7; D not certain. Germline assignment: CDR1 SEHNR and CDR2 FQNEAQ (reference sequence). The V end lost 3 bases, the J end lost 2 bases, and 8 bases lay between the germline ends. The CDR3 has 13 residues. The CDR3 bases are TGTGCCAGCAGCTTGCGTTTTCCCTACGAGCAGTACTTC. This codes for CASSLRFPYEQYF.

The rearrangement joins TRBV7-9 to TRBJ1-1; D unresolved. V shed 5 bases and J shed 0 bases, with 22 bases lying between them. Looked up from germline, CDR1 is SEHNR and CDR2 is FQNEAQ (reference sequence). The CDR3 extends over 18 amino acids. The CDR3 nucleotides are TGTGCCAGCAGCCCCCCGGGGTGGGGAAAGATTATGAACACTGAAGCTTTCTTT. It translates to CASSPPGWGKIMNTEAFF. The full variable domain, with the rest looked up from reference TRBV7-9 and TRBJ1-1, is DTGVSQNPRHKITKRGQNVTFRCDPISEHNRLYWYRQTLGQGPEFLTYFQNEAQLEKSRLLSDRFSAERPKGSFSTLEIQRTEQGDSAMYLCASSPPGWGKIMNTEAFFGQGTRLTVV.

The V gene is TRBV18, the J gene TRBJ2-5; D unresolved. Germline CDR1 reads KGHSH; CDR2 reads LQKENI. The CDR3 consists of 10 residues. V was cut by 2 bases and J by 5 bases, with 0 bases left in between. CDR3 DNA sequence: TGTGCCAGCTCACCAGAGACCCAGTACTTC. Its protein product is CASSPETQYF.

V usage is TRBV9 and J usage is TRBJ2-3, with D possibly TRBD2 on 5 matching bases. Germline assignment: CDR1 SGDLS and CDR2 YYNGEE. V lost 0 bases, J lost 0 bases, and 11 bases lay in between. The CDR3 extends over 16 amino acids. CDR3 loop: CASSVGRESSTDTQYF. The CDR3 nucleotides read TGTGCCAGCAGCGTAGGACGGGAATCGAGCACAGATACGCAGTATTTT. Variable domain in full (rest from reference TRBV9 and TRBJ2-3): DSGVTQTPKHLITATGQRVTLRCSPRSGDLSVYWYQQSLDQGLQFLIQYYNGEERAKGNILERFSAQQFPDLHSELNLSSLELGDSALYFCASSVGRESSTDTQYFGPGTRLTVL.

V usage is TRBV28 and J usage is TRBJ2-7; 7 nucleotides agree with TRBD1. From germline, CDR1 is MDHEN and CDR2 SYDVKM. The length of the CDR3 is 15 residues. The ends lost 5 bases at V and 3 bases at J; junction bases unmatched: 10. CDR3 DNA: TGTGCCAGCAGTAATAGGGGGCCCGGGTACTACGAGCAGTACTTC. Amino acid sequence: CASSNRGPGYYEQYF.

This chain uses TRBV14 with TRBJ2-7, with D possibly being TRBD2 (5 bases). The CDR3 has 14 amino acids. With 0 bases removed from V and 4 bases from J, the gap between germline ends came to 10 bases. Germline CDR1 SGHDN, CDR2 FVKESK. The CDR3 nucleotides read TGTGCCAGCAGCCAAGATGGTGGGAGTTACGAGCAGTACTTC. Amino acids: CASSQDGGSYEQYF. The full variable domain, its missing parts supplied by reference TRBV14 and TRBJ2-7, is EAGVTQFPSHSVIEKGQTVTLRCDPISGHDNLYWYRRVMGKEIKFLLHFVKESKQDESGMPNNRFLAERTGGTYSTLKVQPAELEDSGVYFCASSQDGGSYEQYFGPGTRLTVT.

CDR3 coding DNA: TGTGCCAGCAGTGAAGCGGGCCGCCCGGACAGGGGGCCCGATGAAGAGGGGTATGAGCAGTTCTTC. It translates to CASSEAGRPDRGPDEEGYEQFF. This chain joins TRBV2 and TRBJ2-1; 11 nucleotides agree with TRBD1. Trimming at V came to 0 bases and at J to 8 bases, leaving 24 bases not matched to a gene. Germline CDR1 is SNHLY and CDR2 is FYNNEI. CDR3 size: 22 residues.

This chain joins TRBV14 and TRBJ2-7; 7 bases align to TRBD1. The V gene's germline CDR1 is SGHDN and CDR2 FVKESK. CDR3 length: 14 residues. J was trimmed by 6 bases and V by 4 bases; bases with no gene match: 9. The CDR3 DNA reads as TGTGCCAGCAGCCTAAACAGGGGCGGGTTCGAGCAGTACTTC. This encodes CASSLNRGGFEQYF.

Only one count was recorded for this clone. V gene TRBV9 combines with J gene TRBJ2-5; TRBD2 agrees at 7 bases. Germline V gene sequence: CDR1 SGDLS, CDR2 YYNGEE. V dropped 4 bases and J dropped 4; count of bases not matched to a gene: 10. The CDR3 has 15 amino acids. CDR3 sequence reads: CASSPPQGGRETQYF. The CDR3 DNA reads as TGTGCCAGCAGCCCTCCCCAGGGAGGGAGAGAGACCCAGTACTTC. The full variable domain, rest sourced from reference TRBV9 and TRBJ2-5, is DSGVTQTPKHLITATGQRVTLRCSPRSGDLSVYWYQQSLDQGLQFLIQYYNGEERAKGNILERFSAQQFPDLHSELNLSSLELGDSALYFCASSPPQGGRETQYFGPGTRLLVL.

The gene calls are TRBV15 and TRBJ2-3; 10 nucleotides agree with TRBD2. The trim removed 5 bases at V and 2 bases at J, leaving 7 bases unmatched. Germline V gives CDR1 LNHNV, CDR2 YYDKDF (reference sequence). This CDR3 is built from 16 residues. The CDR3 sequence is CATSLRLAGHTDTQYF. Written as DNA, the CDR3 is TGTGCCACCAGCCTTCGACTAGCGGGCCACACAGATACGCAGTATTTT.